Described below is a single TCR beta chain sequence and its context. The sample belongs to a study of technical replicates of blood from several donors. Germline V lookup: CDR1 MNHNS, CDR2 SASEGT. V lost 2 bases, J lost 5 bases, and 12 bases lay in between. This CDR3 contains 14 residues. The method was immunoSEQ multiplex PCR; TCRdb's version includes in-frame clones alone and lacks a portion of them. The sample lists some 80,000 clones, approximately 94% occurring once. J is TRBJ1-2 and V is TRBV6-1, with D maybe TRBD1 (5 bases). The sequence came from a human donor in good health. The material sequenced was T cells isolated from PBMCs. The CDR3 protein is CASSEMGLPYGYTF. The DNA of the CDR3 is TGTGCCAGCAGTGAAATGGGACTACCTTATGGCTACACCTTC.